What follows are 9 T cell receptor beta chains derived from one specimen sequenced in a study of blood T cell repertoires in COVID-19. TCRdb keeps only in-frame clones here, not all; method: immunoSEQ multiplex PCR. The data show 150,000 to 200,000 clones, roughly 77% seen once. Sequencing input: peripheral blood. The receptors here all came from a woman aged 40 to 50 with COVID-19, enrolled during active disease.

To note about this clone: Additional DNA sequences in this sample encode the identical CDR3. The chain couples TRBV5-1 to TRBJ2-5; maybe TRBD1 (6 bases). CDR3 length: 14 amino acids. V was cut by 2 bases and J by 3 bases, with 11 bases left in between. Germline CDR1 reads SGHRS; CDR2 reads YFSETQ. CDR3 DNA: TGCGCCAGCAGCTTAGTGGCAGGGGAAGAGACCCAGTACTTC. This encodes CASSLVAGEETQYF. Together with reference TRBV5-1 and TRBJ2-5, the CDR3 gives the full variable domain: KAGVTQTPRYLIKTRGQQVTLSCSPISGHRSVSWYQQTPGQGLQFLFEYFSETQRNKGNFPGRFSGRQFSNSRSEMNVSTLELGDSALYLCASSLVAGEETQYFGPGTRLLVL.

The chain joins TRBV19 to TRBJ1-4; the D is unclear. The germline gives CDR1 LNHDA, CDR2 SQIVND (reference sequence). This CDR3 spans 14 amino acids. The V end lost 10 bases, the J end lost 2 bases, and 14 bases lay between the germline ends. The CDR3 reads CATQERRTNEKLFF. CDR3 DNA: TGTGCCACCCAGGAGAGGAGGACTAATGAAAAACTGTTTTTT.

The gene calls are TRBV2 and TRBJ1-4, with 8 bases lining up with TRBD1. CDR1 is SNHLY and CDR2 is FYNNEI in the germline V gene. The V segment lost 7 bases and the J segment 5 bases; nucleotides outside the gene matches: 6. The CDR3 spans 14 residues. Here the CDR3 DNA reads TGTGCCAGCATCACGGACAGGGCGAATGAAAAACTGTTTTTT. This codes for CASITDRANEKLFF.

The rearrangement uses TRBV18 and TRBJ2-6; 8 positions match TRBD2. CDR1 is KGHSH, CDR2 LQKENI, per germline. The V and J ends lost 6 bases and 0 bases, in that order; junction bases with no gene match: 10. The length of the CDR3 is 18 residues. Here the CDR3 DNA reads TGTGCCAGCTCCCCCGGGAGGGGTCACCTCTCTGGGGCCAACGTCCTGACTTTC. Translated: CASSPGRGHLSGANVLTF.

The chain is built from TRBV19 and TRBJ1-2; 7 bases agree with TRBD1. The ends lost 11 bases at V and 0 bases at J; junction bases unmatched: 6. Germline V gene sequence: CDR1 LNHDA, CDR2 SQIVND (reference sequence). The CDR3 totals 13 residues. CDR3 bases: TGTGCCGCGGACAGGAGACCTAACTATGGCTACACCTTC. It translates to CAADRRPNYGYTF.

CDR3 sequence reads: CASSPGTGNTEAFF. The CDR3 coding sequence is TGTGCCAGCAGCCCCGGGACAGGGAACACTGAAGCTTTCTTT. V usage is TRBV4-2 and J usage is TRBJ1-1, with 8 bases that match TRBD1. V was pared by 4 bases and J by 1 base, with 2 bases of the junction left unmatched. The germline CDR1 and CDR2 sequences are LGHNA and YNFKEQ. This CDR3 contains 14 residues.

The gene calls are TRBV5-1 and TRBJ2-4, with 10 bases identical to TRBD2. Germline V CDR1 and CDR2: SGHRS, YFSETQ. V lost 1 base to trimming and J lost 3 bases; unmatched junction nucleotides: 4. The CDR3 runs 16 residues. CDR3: CASSLLAGVSKNIQYF. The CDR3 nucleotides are TGCGCCAGCAGCTTGCTAGCGGGAGTGAGCAAAAACATTCAGTACTTC.

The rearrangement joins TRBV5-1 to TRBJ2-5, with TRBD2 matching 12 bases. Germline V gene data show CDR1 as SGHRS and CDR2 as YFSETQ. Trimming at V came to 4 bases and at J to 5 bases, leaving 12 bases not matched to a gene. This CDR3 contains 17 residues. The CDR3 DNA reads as TGCGCCAGCAGCCGGGAGACTAGCGGGGGCGGGGATGAGACCCAGTACTTC. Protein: CASSRETSGGGDETQYF.

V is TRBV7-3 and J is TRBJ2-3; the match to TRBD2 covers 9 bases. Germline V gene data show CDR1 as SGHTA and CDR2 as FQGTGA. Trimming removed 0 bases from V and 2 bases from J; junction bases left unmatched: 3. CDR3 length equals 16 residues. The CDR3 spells CASSLTTSGPTDTQYF. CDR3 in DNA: TGTGCCAGCAGCTTAACAACTAGCGGGCCCACAGATACGCAGTATTTT. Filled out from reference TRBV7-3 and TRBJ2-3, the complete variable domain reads GAGVSQTPSNKVTEKGKYVELRCDPISGHTALYWYRQSLGQGPEFLIYFQGTGAADDSGLPNDRFFAVRPEGSVSTLKIQRTERGDSAVYLCASSLTTSGPTDTQYFGPGTRLTVL.